This TCR beta chain was identified during a study of cytomegalovirus exposure and HLA in healthy donors. Trimming removed 0 bases at V and 0 bases at J, with 20 bases between. The CDR3 covers 20 residues. From germline, CDR1 is SGHVS and CDR2 FNYEAQ. Amplification used 60 Vbeta primers and 13 Jbeta primers. The method was immunoSEQ multiplex PCR; TCRdb's version includes in-frame clones alone and lacks a portion of them. The data show some 130,000 clones, 60% to 85% seen once. The sequencing sample was made of PBMCs. This chain links TRBV7-6 with TRBJ1-4; D remains unclear. The clonotype comes from a man younger than 35 in good health and CMV-seronegative. The CDR3 nucleotides are TGTGCCAGCAGCTTAGCGAGGGCGAGGCAGCAATTTGCAACTAATGAAAAACTGTTTTTT. As protein: CASSLARARQQFATNEKLFF.